This entry is about one T cell receptor (beta chain). Its antigen is undetermined. The CDR3 is 15 residues long. CDR1 and CDR2 (germline): SGHKS, YYEKEE (reference sequence). J was trimmed by 6 bases and V by 4 bases; bases with no gene match: 11. This sample is part of a study of T cell repertoires in cytomegalovirus infection. Across the study: HLA-C-restricted CMV epitopes, recently identified, and well-studied HLA-B-restricted ones were used by the study. An indication of both CMV infection and matching HLA type came from public TCR beta signatures.

Overall study results and limits: The study found HLA-C-restricted CMV-specific TCR beta clonotypes dominating the ex vivo response. CMV carriers with the relevant HLA were identified by cumulative public TCR beta family frequency.

From the reads, TCRdb called clonotypes with MiXCR, one entry per CDR3 protein. Of about 770,000 distinct CDR3 sequences in the sample, 29% were seen once. J is TRBJ1-1 and V is TRBV5-5; 8 bases match TRBD1. The source material was cultured CD8+ T cells from PBMCs, sampled from culture after CMV antigen stimulation. This TCR was sampled from a human donor in good health (CMV status not recorded). Some clones in this sample may be carry-over from other donors' samples. CDR3 region: CASSPSDRARAEAFF. CDR3 DNA: TGTGCCAGCAGCCCCTCGGACAGGGCAAGGGCTGAAGCTTTCTTT.